This T cell receptor (beta chain) originates from a study of shared clonotypes between healthy human individuals. CDR3 length: 17 residues. Germline V CDR1 and CDR2: SGHVS, FNYEAQ. The V end lost 4 bases, the J end lost 6 bases, and 24 bases lay between the germline ends. CD8 cells regarded as naive lacked CD45RO, were positively chosen for CCR7, and omitted terminally differentiated effector memory CD45RA+ cells. The table came from immunoSEQ multiplex PCR; TCRdb's copy has only in-frame clones and leaves some out. The sample lists about 2.1 million clones, around 95% occurring once. Sequenced sample: naive CD8+ T cells from PBMCs. The TCR was taken from a man between 18 and 35 years old in good health. Some clones in this sample may be carry-over from other donors' samples. V is TRBV7-6 and J is TRBJ1-1; D unclear. The CDR3 DNA reads as TGTGCCAGCAGCTCCGTACCCGGAAGACCGCGGGCTGCTGAAGCTTTCTTT. This codes for CASSSVPGRPRAAEAFF.